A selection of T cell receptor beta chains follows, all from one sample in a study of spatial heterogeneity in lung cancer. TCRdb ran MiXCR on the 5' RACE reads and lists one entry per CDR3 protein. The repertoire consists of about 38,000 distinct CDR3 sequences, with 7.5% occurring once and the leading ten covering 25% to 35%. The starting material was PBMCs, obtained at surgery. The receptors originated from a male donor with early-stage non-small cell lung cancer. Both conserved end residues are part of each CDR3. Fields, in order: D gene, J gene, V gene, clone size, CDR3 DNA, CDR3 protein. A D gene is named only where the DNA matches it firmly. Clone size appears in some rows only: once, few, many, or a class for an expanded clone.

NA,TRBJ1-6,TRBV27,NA,TGTGCCAGCAGTTTATCGCCGCCGGGACGGAGTAATTCACCCCTCCACTTT,CASSLSPPGRSNSPLHF
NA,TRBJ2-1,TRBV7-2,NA,TGTGCCAGCAGCCGAATCTCGACAGTTCCAACCTACAATGAGCAGTTCTTC,CASSRISTVPTYNEQFF
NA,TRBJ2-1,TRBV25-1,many,TGTGCCAGCAGTGCACTAGCCTACAATGAGCAGTTCTTC,CASSALAYNEQFF
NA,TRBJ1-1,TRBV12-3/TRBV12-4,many,TGTGCCAGCAGTTTTGGGTTTTCTGAAGCTTTCTTT,CASSFGFSEAFF
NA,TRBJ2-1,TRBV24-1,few,TGTGCCACCAGTTCCCGGACACACTCCTACAATGAGCAGTTCTTC,CATSSRTHSYNEQFF
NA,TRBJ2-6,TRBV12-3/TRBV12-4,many,TGTGCCAGCAGTCCCTCCCCGGGCGTGGGTTCTGGGGCCAACGTCCTGACTTTC,CASSPSPGVGSGANVLTF
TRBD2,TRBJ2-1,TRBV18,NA,TGTGCCAGCTCACCACCGGGTAGCGGGGGGGCTCACAATGAGCAGTTCTTC,CASSPPGSGGAHNEQFF
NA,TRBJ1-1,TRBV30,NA,TGTGCCTGGAGTCCCCAAGAGGGGCGAGCTTTCTTT,CAWSPQEGRAFF
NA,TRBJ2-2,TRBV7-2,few,TGTGCCAGCAGCCTGGGGATTACCGGGGAGCTGTTTTTT,CASSLGITGELFF
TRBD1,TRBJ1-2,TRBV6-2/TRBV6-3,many,TGTGCCAGCAGTTACTCGAGCAGGGGGCGAAGCTATGGCTACACCTTC,CASSYSSRGRSYGYTF
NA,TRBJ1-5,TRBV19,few,TGTGCCAGTAGTATGTTGGCCGGTCCAAGCAATCAGCCCCAGCATTTT,CASSMLAGPSNQPQHF
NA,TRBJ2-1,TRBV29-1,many,TGCAGCGTTGAGGGTGCTGACTCCTACAATGAGCAGTTCTTC,CSVEGADSYNEQFF
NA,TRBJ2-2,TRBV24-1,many,TGTGCCACCAGTGATTCCACCCGGGGCCATTTTAACACCGGGGAGCTGTTTTTT,CATSDSTRGHFNTGELFF
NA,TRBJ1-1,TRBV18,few,TGTGCCAGCTCACCACGAAGAGGGGAGGGGACTGAAGCTTTCTTT,CASSPRRGEGTEAFF
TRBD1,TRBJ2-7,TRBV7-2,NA,TGTGCCAGCAGCTTGGACAGGGGTCCCTACGAGCAGTACTTC,CASSLDRGPYEQYF
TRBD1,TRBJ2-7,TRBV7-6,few,TGTGCCAGCAGCTCAAGACAGGGTCCAGACATCTACGAGCAGTACTTC,CASSSRQGPDIYEQYF
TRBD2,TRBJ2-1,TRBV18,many,TGTGCCAGCTCCGGACTAGCGCTAAACAATGAGCAGTTCTTC,CASSGLALNNEQFF
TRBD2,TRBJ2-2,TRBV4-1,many,TGCGCCAGCAGCCAACTAGCGGGAGCGGCCGGGGAGCTGTTTTTT,CASSQLAGAAGELFF
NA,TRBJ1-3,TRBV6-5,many,TGTGCCAGCAGCCAACACAGGAACTCTGGAAACACCATATATTTT,CASSQHRNSGNTIYF
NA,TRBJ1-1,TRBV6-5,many,TGTGCCAGCAGTACACCTCAGGGGCGAGTTGAAGCTTTCTTT,CASSTPQGRVEAFF
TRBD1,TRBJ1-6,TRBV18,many,TGTGCCAGCTCACCTCCGACAGGGAATAATTCACCCCTCCACTTT,CASSPPTGNNSPLHF
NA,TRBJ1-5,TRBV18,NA,TGTGCCAGCTCACCAGAGAATCAGCCCCAGCATTTT,CASSPENQPQHF
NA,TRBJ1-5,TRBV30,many,TGTGCCTGGAGTACCCTGGGGGGGGCCTATCAGCCCCAGCATTTT,CAWSTLGGAYQPQHF
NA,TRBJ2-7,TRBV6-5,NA,TGTGCCAGCAGTTACTTTAGGGGATACGAGCAGTACTTC,CASSYFRGYEQYF
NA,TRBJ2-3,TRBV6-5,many,TGTGCCAGCAGAAAAAGCGCCCAGGTTGGCCGCGCAGATACGCAGTATTTT,CASRKSAQVGRADTQYF